This record looks at one T cell receptor (beta chain) sequence and its context. Some clones are missing from TCRdb's copy, which holds only in-frame ones; the method was immunoSEQ multiplex PCR. The table has tens of thousands of clones, approximately 78% seen once. The data belong to a study of neoadjuvant nivolumab and ipilimumab in lung cancer. The origin of this receptor is an adult with non-small cell lung cancer. This sample comprised tumor tissue, obtained after neoadjuvant nivolumab, alone or with ipilimumab, at or shortly before surgery.

The CDR3 reads CASSKDRQRSQNIQYF. DNA for the CDR3: TGCGCCAGCAGCAAGGACAGGCAAAGGTCCCAAAACATTCAGTACTTC. The chain employs TRBV5-1 and TRBJ2-4, with TRBD1 identical over 7 bases. The CDR3 contains 16 residues. CDR1 SGHRS and CDR2 YFSETQ come from the germline V gene. V was clipped by 4 bases and J by 5 bases; unmatched bases: 12.